Following are 21 T cell receptor beta chains from one sample sequenced in a study of early T cells in non-severe SARS-CoV-2 infection. TCRdb processed the 5' RACE reads anew with MiXCR; each CDR3 protein has one entry. The sample lists about 60,000 distinct CDR3 sequences; over 8% were seen once. Sample: whole blood. These receptors were obtained from an adult who was a healthcare worker with PCR-confirmed SARS-CoV-2 infection or an uninfected control (not recorded which).

The sample holds a few counts of this clonotype. The chain employs TRBV10-3 and TRBJ2-1; D not resolved. The CDR3 covers 13 residues. V was pared by 6 bases and J by 2 bases, with 8 bases between. In germline, CDR1 is ENHRY, CDR2 SYGVKD. The DNA of the CDR3 is TGTGCCATCAGAGACTCCACCTACAATGAGCAGTTCTTC. As protein: CAIRDSTYNEQFF.

This clonotype has a handful of counts. V gene TRBV6-5 combines with J gene TRBJ2-2; unclear D gene. The CDR3 is 14 residues long. The germline gives CDR1 MNHEY, CDR2 SVGAGI. V was pared by 6 bases and J by 4 bases, with 12 bases between. CDR3 in DNA: TGTGCCAGCAGGCCCGGGCTCAGCACCGGGGAGCTGTTTTTT. This translates into CASRPGLSTGELFF.

This clonotype was observed a few times. The chain has TRBV20-1 and TRBJ2-2; 9 bases agree with TRBD1. CDR3 length: 15 residues. Per germline, CDR1 DFQATT and CDR2 SNEGSKA (reference sequence). The junction had 6 bases not matched to a gene; V was cut back by 3 bases and J by 4 bases. The chain's CDR3 is CSASTGTGFTGELFF. In DNA form, the CDR3 reads TGCAGTGCTAGCACAGGGACAGGGTTCACCGGGGAGCTGTTTTTT.

This chain joins TRBV29-1 and TRBJ1-2, with D maybe TRBD1 (6 bases). Germline V gene lookup returns CDR1 SQVTM and CDR2 ANQGSEA. V lost 1 base, J lost 1 base, and 13 bases lay in between. The length of the CDR3 is 15 residues. In DNA form, the CDR3 reads TGCAGCGTTGAAGGGACAGAACTCTTTAACTATGGCTACACCTTC. This encodes CSVEGTELFNYGYTF.

Only a few counts were recorded for this clonotype. The chain joins TRBV20-1 to TRBJ1-5, with D perhaps matching TRBD1 (5 bases). The CDR3 covers 16 residues. V lost 1 base to trimming and J lost 3 bases, with 16 bases between them. Germline CDR1 DFQATT, CDR2 SNEGSKA (reference sequence). The chain's CDR3 is CSARVLTGLVNQPQHF. DNA for the CDR3: TGCAGTGCTAGAGTCCTAACAGGTTTGGTCAATCAGCCCCAGCATTTT.

The J gene is TRBJ1-4, the V gene TRBV15, with 7 bases lining up with TRBD1. After removal of 4 bases from V and 3 bases from J, the junction contained 5 bases not matched to a gene. The CDR3 is 15 residues long. Germline V gene lookup returns CDR1 LNHNV and CDR2 YYDKDF (reference sequence). The CDR3 protein is CATSNPGTANEKLFF. The CDR3 DNA sequence: TGTGCCACCAGCAACCCCGGGACAGCTAATGAAAAACTGTTTTTT.

This clonotype was detected many times. The chain carries TRBV29-1 and TRBJ1-1, with D uncertain. The CDR3 extends over 13 amino acids. Trimming left V 4 bases short and J 0 bases short, with 9 bases between. CDR1 SQVTM and CDR2 ANQGSEA come from the germline V gene. CDR3 sequence: CSVASNLNTEAFF. The CDR3 nucleotides read TGCAGCGTTGCGTCTAACCTGAACACTGAAGCTTTCTTT.

This sequence joins TRBV2 and TRBJ1-4; D uncertain. From germline, CDR1 is SNHLY and CDR2 FYNNEI. The CDR3 loop spans 14 amino acids. With 2 bases removed from V and 8 bases from J, the gap between germline ends came to 12 bases. CDR3 in amino acids: CASSELGGEEKLFF. For the CDR3, the DNA is TGTGCCAGCAGTGAATTGGGAGGAGAAGAAAAACTGTTTTTT. The variable domain in full, completed from reference TRBV2 and TRBJ1-4, reads EPEVTQTPSHQVTQMGQEVILRCVPISNHLYFYWYRQILGQKVEFLVSFYNNEISEKSEIFDDQFSVERPDGSNFTLKIRSTKLEDSAMYFCASSELGGEEKLFFGSGTQLSVL.

This clonotype was found many times. In nucleotides, the CDR3 is TGCAGCGTGGAACAGGGGGAGGGGGAGACCCAGTACTTC. Its translation is CSVEQGEGETQYF. This chain links TRBV29-1 with TRBJ2-5, with D possibly matching TRBD1 (8 bases). This CDR3 is 13 amino acids long. Trimming stripped 6 bases from V and 5 bases from J, with 16 bases between. The germline CDR1 and CDR2 sequences are SQVTM and ANQGSEA.

This sequence joins TRBV7-9 and TRBJ2-2; 11 bases fit TRBD2. The CDR3 runs to 14 residues. V shed 8 bases, J shed 6 bases, and the junction held 5 bases outside the gene matches. Germline CDR1 and CDR2: SEHNR and FQNEAQ (reference sequence). DNA of the CDR3: TGTGCCAGCTTTCTAGCGGGAGGACCCGGGGAGCTGTTTTTT. This gives the protein CASFLAGGPGELFF.

A few counts support this clonotype. CDR3 bases: TGCAGCGTTTGGGAGGGAGAACGGGGGGAGCAGTACTTC. This codes for CSVWEGERGEQYF. V gene TRBV29-1 combines with J gene TRBJ2-7; 7 nucleotides match TRBD2. The CDR3 loop spans 13 amino acids. V lost 5 bases and J lost 7; bases outside the gene matches: 11. Germline CDR1 and CDR2: SQVTM and ANQGSEA.

The chain carries TRBV20-1 and TRBJ1-4; D remains ambiguous. Germline V lookup: CDR1 DFQATT, CDR2 SNEGSKA (reference sequence). This CDR3 has 14 amino acids. The germline V and J ends were trimmed by 0 bases and 4 bases, with 9 bases remaining between them. The CDR3 spells CSARDRRSNEKLFF. The CDR3, as DNA: TGCAGTGCTAGAGATCGGCGCAGTAATGAAAAACTGTTTTTT.

This clonotype was recorded a few times. The chain combines TRBV20-1 with TRBJ2-1, with 11 bases fitting TRBD2. CDR1 is DFQATT and CDR2 is SNEGSKA in the germline V gene (reference sequence). The CDR3 has 15 amino acids. V trimming: 1 base; J trimming: 9 bases; junction bases outside the gene matches: 8. Here the CDR3 reads CSARGGTSGLGEQFF. The CDR3 nucleotides are TGCAGTGCTAGAGGTGGGACTAGCGGTCTGGGTGAGCAGTTCTTC.

This clonotype was detected only a few times. The chain couples TRBV5-8 to TRBJ2-4; D uncertain. The CDR3 runs 12 residues. Between the trimmed V and J ends, which lost 0 bases and 7 bases, there was a span of 5 bases. Germline V gene data show CDR1 as SGHTS and CDR2 as YDEGEE. As DNA, the CDR3 is TGTGCCAGCAGCTTGGGGGCGAACATTCAGTACTTC. It translates to CASSLGANIQYF.

Only a few counts were recorded for this clonotype. The genes are TRBV12-3 or TRBV12-4 and TRBJ1-5; 9 nucleotides line up with TRBD1. The CDR3 covers 15 residues. V shed 5 bases, J shed 2 bases, and the junction held 4 bases outside the gene matches. The CDR3 DNA follows: TGTGCCAGCAGTCCCCGGGACAGGGGCAATCAGCCCCAGCATTTT. Amino acid sequence: CASSPRDRGNQPQHF.

This chain links TRBV28 with TRBJ2-3; D unresolved. V lost 4 bases to trimming and J lost 2 bases, with 19 bases between them. Germline V lookup: CDR1 MDHEN, CDR2 SYDVKM. This CDR3 region has 17 residues. For the CDR3, the DNA is TGTGCCAGCAGTTACCCCACCGTGGATACTAACACAGATACGCAGTATTTT. Amino acid sequence: CASSYPTVDTNTDTQYF.

This clonotype was seen more than once but under ten times. This chain connects TRBV19 to TRBJ2-1, with D uncertain. CDR3 length equals 12 residues. V was trimmed by 3 bases and J by 8 bases, leaving 8 bases between them. The germline CDR1 and CDR2 sequences are LNHDA and SQIVND (reference sequence). The CDR3 nucleotides read TGTGCCAGTAGTATTTACGGCTATGAGCAGTTCTTC. This encodes CASSIYGYEQFF.

The rearrangement joins TRBV7-2 to TRBJ1-2, with D uncertain. The CDR3 loop spans 14 amino acids. Deletions cut 2 bases from V and 2 bases from J, with 9 bases between. The germline V gene has CDR1 SGHTA and CDR2 FQGNSA. The CDR3 is CASSLPQQNYGYTF. The CDR3 DNA reads as TGTGCCAGCAGCTTACCCCAACAGAACTATGGCTACACCTTC.

J is TRBJ2-1 and V is TRBV7-3; possibly TRBD1 for D (6 bases). The germline V and J ends were trimmed by 5 bases and 4 bases, with 15 bases remaining between them. The CDR3 runs 15 residues. CDR1 is SGHTA, CDR2 FQGTGA, per germline. CDR3 DNA sequence: TGTGCCAGCAGCCTGGACAGTGCCCCTTACAATGAGCAGTTCTTC. Translating it yields CASSLDSAPYNEQFF.

This clonotype was observed a few times. This chain uses TRBV20-1 with TRBJ1-6, with a weak D call TRBD1 (5 bases). Germline lookup yields CDR1 DFQATT and CDR2 SNEGSKA (reference sequence). CDR3 length: 16 amino acids. Trimming stripped 1 base from V and 5 bases from J, with 15 bases between. The CDR3, as DNA: TGCAGTGCTAGAGGTGACAGAGTTTTAAATAATTCACCCCTCCACTTT. Translation gives CSARGDRVLNNSPLHF.

This sequence joins TRBV29-1 and TRBJ2-3; TRBD2 matches at 14 bases. CDR1 is SQVTM, CDR2 ANQGSEA, per germline. The CDR3 has 14 amino acids. V lost 6 bases to trimming and J lost 4 bases; unmatched junction nucleotides: 3. The CDR3 region is CSVGTSGSADTQYF. CDR3 in DNA: TGCAGCGTGGGGACTAGCGGGAGTGCAGATACGCAGTATTTT.